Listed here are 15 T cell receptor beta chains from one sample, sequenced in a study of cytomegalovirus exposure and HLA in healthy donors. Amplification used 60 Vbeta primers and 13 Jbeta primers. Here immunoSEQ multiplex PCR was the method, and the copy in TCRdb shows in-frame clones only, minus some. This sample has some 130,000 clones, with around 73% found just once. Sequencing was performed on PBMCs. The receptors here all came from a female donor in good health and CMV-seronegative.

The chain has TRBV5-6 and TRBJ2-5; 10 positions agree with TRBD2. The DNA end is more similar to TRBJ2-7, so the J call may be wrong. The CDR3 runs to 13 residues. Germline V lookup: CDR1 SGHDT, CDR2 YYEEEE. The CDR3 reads CASSLLAGDEQYF. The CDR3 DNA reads TGTGCCAGCAGCTTGCTAGCGGGGGACGAGCAGTACTTC.

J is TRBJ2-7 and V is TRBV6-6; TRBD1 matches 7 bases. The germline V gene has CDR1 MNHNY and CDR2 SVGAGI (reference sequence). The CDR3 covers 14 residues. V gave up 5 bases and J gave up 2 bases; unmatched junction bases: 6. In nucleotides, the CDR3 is TGTGCCAGCAGTAGGGACAGTGGGACCTACGAGCAGTACTTC. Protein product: CASSRDSGTYEQYF.

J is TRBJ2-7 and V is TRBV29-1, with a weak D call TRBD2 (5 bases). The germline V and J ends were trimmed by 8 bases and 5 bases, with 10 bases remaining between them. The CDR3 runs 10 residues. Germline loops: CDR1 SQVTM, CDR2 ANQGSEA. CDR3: CSFGDHEQYF. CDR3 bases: TGCAGCTTCGGGGATCACGAGCAGTACTTC.

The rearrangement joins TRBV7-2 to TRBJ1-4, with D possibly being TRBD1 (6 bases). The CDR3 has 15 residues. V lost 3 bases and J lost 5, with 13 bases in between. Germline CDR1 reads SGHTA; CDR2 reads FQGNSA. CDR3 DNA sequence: TGTGCCAGCAGCTTTGACCGGGACAACAATGAAAAACTGTTTTTT. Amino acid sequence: CASSFDRDNNEKLFF.

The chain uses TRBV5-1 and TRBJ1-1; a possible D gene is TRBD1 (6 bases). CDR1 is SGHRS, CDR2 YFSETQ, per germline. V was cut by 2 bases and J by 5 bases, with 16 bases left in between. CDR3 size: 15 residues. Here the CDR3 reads CASSLWTRGDTEAFF. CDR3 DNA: TGCGCCAGCAGCTTATGGACCAGGGGAGATACTGAAGCTTTCTTT.

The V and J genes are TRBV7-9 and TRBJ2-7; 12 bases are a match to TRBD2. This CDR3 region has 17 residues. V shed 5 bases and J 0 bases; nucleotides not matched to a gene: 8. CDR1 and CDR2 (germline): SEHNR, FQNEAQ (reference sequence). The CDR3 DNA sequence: TGTGCCAGCAGCCCCACTAGCGGGAGGCCCTACTCCTACGAGCAGTACTTC. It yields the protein CASSPTSGRPYSYEQYF.

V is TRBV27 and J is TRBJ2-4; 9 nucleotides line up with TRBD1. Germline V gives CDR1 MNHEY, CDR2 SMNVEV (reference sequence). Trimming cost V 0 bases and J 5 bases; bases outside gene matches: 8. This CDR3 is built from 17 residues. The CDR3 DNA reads TGTGCCAGCAGTTTATCGACGCCGACAGGGGGACAAAACATTCAGTACTTC. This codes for CASSLSTPTGGQNIQYF.

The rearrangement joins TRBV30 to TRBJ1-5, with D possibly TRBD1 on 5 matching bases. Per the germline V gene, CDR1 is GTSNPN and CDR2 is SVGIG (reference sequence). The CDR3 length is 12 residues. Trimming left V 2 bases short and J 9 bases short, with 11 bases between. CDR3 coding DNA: TGTGCCTGGAGTTGGGATCAGGGGCCCCAGCATTTT. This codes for CAWSWDQGPQHF.

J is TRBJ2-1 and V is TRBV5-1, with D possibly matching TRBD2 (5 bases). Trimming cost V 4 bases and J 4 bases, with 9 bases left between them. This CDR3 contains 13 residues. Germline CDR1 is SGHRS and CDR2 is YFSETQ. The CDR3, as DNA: TGCGCCAGCAGCGTAAGGGAGTACAATGAGCAGTTCTTC. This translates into CASSVREYNEQFF. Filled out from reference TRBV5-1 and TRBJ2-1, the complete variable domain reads KAGVTQTPRYLIKTRGQQVTLSCSPISGHRSVSWYQQTPGQGLQFLFEYFSETQRNKGNFPGRFSGRQFSNSRSEMNVSTLELGDSALYLCASSVREYNEQFFGPGTRLTVL.

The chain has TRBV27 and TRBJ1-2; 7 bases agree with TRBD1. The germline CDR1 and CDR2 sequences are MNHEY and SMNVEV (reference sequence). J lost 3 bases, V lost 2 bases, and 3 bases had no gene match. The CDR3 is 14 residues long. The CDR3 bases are TGTGCCAGCAGTTTAAGACAGGGATACTATGGCTACACCTTC. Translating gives CASSLRQGYYGYTF.

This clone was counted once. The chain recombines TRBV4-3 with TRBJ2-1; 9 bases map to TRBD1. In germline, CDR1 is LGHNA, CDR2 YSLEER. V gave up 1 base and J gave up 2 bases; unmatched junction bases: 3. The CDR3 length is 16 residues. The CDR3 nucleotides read TGCGCCAGCAGCCAAGCTTGGACAGGGGCCTACAATGAGCAGTTCTTC. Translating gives CASSQAWTGAYNEQFF.

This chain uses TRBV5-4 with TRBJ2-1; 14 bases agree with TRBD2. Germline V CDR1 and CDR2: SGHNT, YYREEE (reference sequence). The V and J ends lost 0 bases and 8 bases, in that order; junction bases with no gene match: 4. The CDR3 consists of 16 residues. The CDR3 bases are TGTGCCAGCAGCTTGGGACTAGCGGGAGGGCTAGATGAGCAGTTCTTC. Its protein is CASSLGLAGGLDEQFF.

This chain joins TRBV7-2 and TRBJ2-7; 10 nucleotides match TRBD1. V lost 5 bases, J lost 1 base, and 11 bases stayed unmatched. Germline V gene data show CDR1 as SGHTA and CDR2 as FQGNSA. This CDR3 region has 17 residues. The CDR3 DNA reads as TGTGCCAGCAGCCTACGCCTTGGACAGGGGGTTTCCTACGAGCAGTACTTC. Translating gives CASSLRLGQGVSYEQYF.

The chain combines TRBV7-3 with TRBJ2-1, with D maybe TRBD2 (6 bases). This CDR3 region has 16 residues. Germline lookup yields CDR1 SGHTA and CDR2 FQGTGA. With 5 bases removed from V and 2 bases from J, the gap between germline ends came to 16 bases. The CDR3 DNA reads TGTGCCAGCAGCCCCCCCGGCGGGGCAGCCTACAATGAGCAGTTCTTC. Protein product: CASSPPGGAAYNEQFF. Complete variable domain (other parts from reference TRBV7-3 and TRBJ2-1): GAGVSQTPSNKVTEKGKYVELRCDPISGHTALYWYRQSLGQGPEFLIYFQGTGAADDSGLPNDRFFAVRPEGSVSTLKIQRTERGDSAVYLCASSPPGGAAYNEQFFGPGTRLTVL.

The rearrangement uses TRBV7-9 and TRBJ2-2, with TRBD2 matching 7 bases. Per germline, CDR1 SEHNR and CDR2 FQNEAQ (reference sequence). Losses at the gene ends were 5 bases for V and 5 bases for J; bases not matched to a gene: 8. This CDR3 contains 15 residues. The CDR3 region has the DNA TGTGCCAGCAGCCCCCGGACTAGTAAAACCGGGGAGCTGTTTTTT. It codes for CASSPRTSKTGELFF.